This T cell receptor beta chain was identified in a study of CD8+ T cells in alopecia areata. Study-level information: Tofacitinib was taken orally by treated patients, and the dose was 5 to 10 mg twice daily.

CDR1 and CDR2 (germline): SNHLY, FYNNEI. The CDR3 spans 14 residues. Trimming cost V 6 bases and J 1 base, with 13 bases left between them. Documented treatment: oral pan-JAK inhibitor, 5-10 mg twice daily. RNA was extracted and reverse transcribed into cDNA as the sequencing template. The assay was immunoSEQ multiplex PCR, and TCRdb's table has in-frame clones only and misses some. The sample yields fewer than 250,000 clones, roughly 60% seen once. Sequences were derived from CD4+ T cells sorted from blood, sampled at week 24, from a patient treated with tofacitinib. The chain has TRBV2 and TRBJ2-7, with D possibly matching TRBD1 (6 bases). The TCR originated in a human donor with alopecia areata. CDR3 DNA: TGTGCCAGCAGCGTTGTTGGACAGTCCTACGAGCAGTACTTC. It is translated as CASSVVGQSYEQYF.